Shown below are 14 T cell receptor beta chains from a single sample sequenced in a study of spatial heterogeneity in lung cancer. TCRdb reprocessed the 5' RACE reads with MiXCR, giving one entry per CDR3 protein. The sample has under 150,000 distinct CDR3 sequences; 10% to 15% are singletons. Time point here: blood at routine non-recurrence follow-up after resection. Frozen PBMC, nontumor lung or tumor provided whole RNA, which was sequenced unsorted. Here the sequenced sample was PBMCs, taken at follow-up. These receptors were obtained from a male donor with early-stage non-small cell lung cancer.

This clonotype was counted a few times. The chain uses TRBV20-1 and TRBJ1-1; maybe TRBD1 (5 bases). The V end was cut by 5 bases, the J end by 4 bases, with 14 bases between. This CDR3 spans 13 amino acids. Germline CDR1 and CDR2: DFQATT and SNEGSKA (reference sequence). CDR3 coding DNA: TGCAGTGCTTCGGGGGAGTTCGGCACTGAAGCTTTCTTT. Protein product: CSASGEFGTEAFF.

The rearrangement links TRBV20-1 to TRBJ2-4, with TRBD1 identical over 10 bases. The CDR3 contains 17 residues. Germline CDR1 and CDR2: DFQATT and SNEGSKA (reference sequence). V dropped 2 bases and J dropped 0; count of bases not matched to a gene: 7. The CDR3 loop reads CSARTDRGLLAKNIQYF. The DNA of the CDR3 is TGCAGTGCTAGAACAGACAGGGGGCTACTAGCCAAAAACATTCAGTACTTC.

This clonotype was recorded a few times. The V call is TRBV20-1, the J call TRBJ2-1, with 13 bases aligning to TRBD2. Unmatched junction bases numbered 4, after V lost 5 bases and J lost 0 bases. This CDR3 has 16 residues. Looked up from germline, CDR1 is DFQATT and CDR2 is SNEGSKA (reference sequence). The CDR3 sequence is CSARGLAGNSYNEQFF. Here the CDR3 DNA reads TGCAGTGCTCGGGGACTAGCGGGGAACTCCTACAATGAGCAGTTCTTC.

This clonotype was seen more than once but under ten times. The chain carries TRBV5-1 and TRBJ2-1, with D perhaps matching TRBD1 (6 bases). The V gene's germline CDR1 is SGHRS and CDR2 YFSETQ. V was shortened by 4 bases and J by 6 bases, with 14 bases between the two germline ends. The CDR3 loop spans 14 amino acids. The CDR3 loop reads CASSAQGSGNEQFF. The CDR3 nucleotides read TGCGCCAGCAGCGCACAGGGATCGGGCAATGAGCAGTTCTTC.

The chain employs TRBV5-1 and TRBJ2-3; D possibly corresponds to TRBD2 (6 bases). This CDR3 is built from 15 residues. V was trimmed by 2 bases and J by 3 bases, leaving 13 bases between them. Germline-derived CDR1 and CDR2 are SGHRS and YFSETQ. As DNA, the CDR3 is TGCGCCAGCAGCTTTGGCGGGGAAAAAACAGATACGCAGTATTTT. Translated: CASSFGGEKTDTQYF.

The chain employs TRBV27 and TRBJ2-7; 8 bases are a match to TRBD2. Trimming took 4 bases from V and 3 from J; bases not matched to a gene: 8. The CDR3 sequence is 15 residues long. From germline, CDR1 is MNHEY and CDR2 SMNVEV (reference sequence). The CDR3 here is CASSSRERGNYEQYF. DNA for the CDR3: TGTGCCAGCAGTTCCCGGGAGCGGGGGAACTACGAGCAGTACTTC.

This clonotype appeared a few times. J is TRBJ2-1 and V is TRBV4-1; 10 bases fit TRBD2. Germline V gives CDR1 MGHRA, CDR2 YSYEKL. This CDR3 has 20 amino acids. Unmatched junction bases numbered 12, after V lost 1 base and J lost 0 bases. The CDR3 is CASSQVYLAGARSSYNEQFF. Written as DNA, the CDR3 is TGCGCCAGCAGCCAAGTATATCTAGCGGGGGCCCGTAGCTCCTACAATGAGCAGTTCTTC.

This clonotype was detected a few times. This chain connects TRBV15 to TRBJ2-4; 9 bases fit TRBD1. Germline V gene sequence: CDR1 LNHNV, CDR2 YYDKDF (reference sequence). V lost 2 bases to trimming and J lost 4 bases; unmatched junction nucleotides: 6. The CDR3 contains 16 residues. CDR3 DNA: TGTGCCACCAGCAGATCTAGGACAGGGGAAAAAAACATTCAGTACTTC. It specifies CATSRSRTGEKNIQYF.

This clonotype occurred a few times. This sequence joins TRBV7-8 and TRBJ1-2, with 8 bases that match TRBD1. Germline CDR1 and CDR2: SGHVS and FQNEAQ. The CDR3 is made up of 15 amino acids. V was pared by 5 bases and J by 4 bases, with 9 bases of the junction left unmatched. The DNA for the CDR3 is TGTGCCAGCAGCCAGACCGGGACAGGCCTCTATGGCTACACCTTC. This sequence encodes CASSQTGTGLYGYTF.

This clonotype was counted ten times or more. The chain employs TRBV10-3 and TRBJ2-5; TRBD2 matches at 7 bases. The germline V gene has CDR1 ENHRY and CDR2 SYGVKD. V lost 4 bases and J lost 1; bases outside the gene matches: 9. The CDR3 has 16 residues. The CDR3 sequence: CAISVPPGEGQETQYF. CDR3 nucleotide sequence: TGTGCCATCAGTGTCCCCCCCGGGGAGGGCCAAGAGACCCAGTACTTC.

Many counts were recorded for this clonotype. V usage is TRBV29-1 and J usage is TRBJ1-2, with TRBD1 matching over 10 bases. Germline CDR1 and CDR2: SQVTM and ANQGSEA. With V trimmed by 7 bases and J by 7 bases, 12 bases remained unmatched. This CDR3 region has 14 residues. The CDR3 nucleotides are TGCAGCGCCCGACCGGGACAGGGGTTCGGTGGCTACACCTTC. Residues: CSARPGQGFGGYTF.

This rearrangement joins TRBV28 to TRBJ2-7; either TRBD1 or TRBD2 may supply D (5 bases each). The CDR3 length is 15 residues. Germline V CDR1 and CDR2: MDHEN, SYDVKM. Trimming shortened V by 5 bases and J by 5 bases, and 19 bases separated the two germline ends. The CDR3 nucleotides read TGTGCCAGCAGTCTGACCCAGGGCCGGAGGAACGAGCAGTACTTC. This encodes CASSLTQGRRNEQYF. The whole variable domain, remainder taken from reference TRBV28 and TRBJ2-7, is DVKVTQSSRYLVKRTGEKVFLECVQDMDHENMFWYRQDPGLGLRLIYFSYDVKMKEKGDIPEGYSVSREKKERFSLILESASTNQTSMYLCASSLTQGRRNEQYFGPGTRLTVT.

CDR3 sequence: CSARALTSGGAETQYF. The DNA of the CDR3 is TGCAGTGCTAGAGCCCTGACTAGCGGGGGGGCCGAGACCCAGTACTTC. The rearrangement uses TRBV20-1 and TRBJ2-5, with 14 bases aligning to TRBD2. The V gene's germline CDR1 is DFQATT and CDR2 SNEGSKA (reference sequence). The V segment lost 1 base and the J segment 5 bases; nucleotides outside the gene matches: 6. This CDR3 is 16 amino acids long.

This clonotype appeared a few times. The chain combines TRBV12-3 or TRBV12-4 with TRBJ2-3; D unresolved. The germline V and J ends were trimmed by 0 bases and 7 bases, with 5 bases remaining between them. The CDR3 loop spans 12 amino acids. CDR3 nucleotides: TGTGCCAGCAGTTTAGCATCGAATACGCAGTATTTT. This sequence encodes CASSLASNTQYF.